This T cell receptor beta chain was sequenced in a study of T cells in Graves' hyperthyroidism and ophthalmopathy. Amplification targeted TCR beta CDR3 regions from RNA transcripts. RT-PCR in the first round (using the HTBI primer set) targeted the TCR CDR3. TCRdb processed the multiplex PCR reads anew with MiXCR; each CDR3 protein has one entry. The top ten hold under 8% of the sample, which has about 590,000 distinct CDR3 sequences, 15% to 19% seen once. CDR1 and CDR2 (germline): LNHDA, SQIVND (reference sequence). Trimming stripped 5 bases from V and 4 bases from J, with 12 bases between. The CDR3 has 14 amino acids. Patients having uncontrolled infection, another autoimmune disease, pregnancy or lactation were not included.

Sequenced input: blood. This TCR came from a woman in her 30s with Graves' hyperthyroidism. The chain joins TRBV19 to TRBJ1-5; D not certain. The CDR3 nucleotides are TGTGCCAGTAGTCATGTAGGGAAAAATCAGCCCCAGCATTTT. As protein: CASSHVGKNQPQHF.